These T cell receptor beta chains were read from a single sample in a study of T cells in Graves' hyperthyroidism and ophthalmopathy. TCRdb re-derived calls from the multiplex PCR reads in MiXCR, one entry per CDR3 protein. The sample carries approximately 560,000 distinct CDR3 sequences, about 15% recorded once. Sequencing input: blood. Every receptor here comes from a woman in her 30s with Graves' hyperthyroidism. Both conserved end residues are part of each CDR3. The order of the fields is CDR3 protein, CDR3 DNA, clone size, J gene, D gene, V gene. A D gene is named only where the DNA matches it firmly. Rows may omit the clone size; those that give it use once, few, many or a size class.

CASSQSSSHGELFF	TGTGCCAGCAGTCAATCCAGCTCCCACGGGGAGCTGTTTTTT	NA	TRBJ2-2	NA	TRBV12-3/TRBV12-4
CASSLAPGQGGSPLHF	TGCGCCAGCAGCTTGGCCCCGGGACAGGGGGGATCACCCCTCCACTTT	few	TRBJ1-6	TRBD1	TRBV5-1
CASSPGDPRNEQYF	TGCGCCAGCAGCCCTGGGGACCCCCGGAACGAGCAGTACTTC	many	TRBJ2-7	NA	TRBV5-1
CASTLSGTAYEQYF	TGTGCCAGCACCCTCTCCGGGACAGCTTACGAGCAGTACTTC	NA	TRBJ2-7	TRBD1	TRBV12-3/TRBV12-4
CASSQGSRDSNQPQHF	TGTGCCAGCAGCCAAGGTTCCCGGGACAGCAATCAGCCCCAGCATTTT	many	TRBJ1-5	NA	TRBV3-1
CASSNAGAGEQYF	TGTGCCAGCAGCAACGCGGGGGCTGGGGAGCAGTACTTC	few	TRBJ2-7	NA	TRBV7-9
CASSLYEETAEKLFF	TGTGCCAGCAGTTTATATGAGGAGACGGCTGAAAAACTGTTTTTT	few	TRBJ1-4	NA	TRBV28
CSVVTEAEAFF	TGCAGCGTTGTAACTGAGGCTGAAGCTTTCTTT	few	TRBJ1-1	NA	TRBV29-1
CSASVSRPGETQYF	TGCAGTGCTAGCGTCTCTCGTCCCGGAGAGACCCAGTACTTC	many	TRBJ2-5	NA	TRBV20-1
CASSQLIGGNEKLFF	TGCGCCAGCAGCCAACTTATAGGGGGCAATGAAAAACTGTTTTTT	NA	TRBJ1-4	TRBD1	TRBV4-1
CASSSGTVGNTIYF	TGTGCCAGCAGCTCTGGGACGGTTGGAAACACCATATATTTT	NA	TRBJ1-3	NA	TRBV7-6
CASSLNQGMNTEAFF	TGTGCCAGCAGCTTAAATCAGGGCATGAACACTGAAGCTTTCTTT	many	TRBJ1-1	NA	TRBV7-3
CASSPLGGDTEAFF	TGTGCCAGCTCACCCCTCGGAGGGGACACTGAAGCTTTCTTT	many	TRBJ1-1	NA	TRBV5-1
CASSLEGLWPGGQRDNEQFF	TGTGCCAGCAGCTTAGAAGGTTTGTGGCCGGGAGGGCAACGGGACAATGAGCAGTTCTTC	few	TRBJ2-1	TRBD2	TRBV7-9
CASSDAPGSGTGELFF	TGTGCCAGCAGTGACGCCCCGGGGAGTGGTACCGGGGAGCTGTTTTTT	NA	TRBJ2-2	NA	TRBV2
CASSRRLAGAYNEQFF	TGTGCCAGCAGTCGAAGACTAGCGGGAGCCTACAATGAGCAGTTCTTC	many	TRBJ2-1	TRBD2	TRBV2
CASSIDGNTIYF	TGTGCCAGTAGTATCGATGGAAACACCATATATTTT	NA	TRBJ1-3	NA	TRBV19
CSARGASGRTKNIQYF	TGCAGTGCTAGGGGGGCGAGCGGGAGAACCAAAAACATTCAGTACTTC	NA	TRBJ2-4	TRBD2	TRBV20-1